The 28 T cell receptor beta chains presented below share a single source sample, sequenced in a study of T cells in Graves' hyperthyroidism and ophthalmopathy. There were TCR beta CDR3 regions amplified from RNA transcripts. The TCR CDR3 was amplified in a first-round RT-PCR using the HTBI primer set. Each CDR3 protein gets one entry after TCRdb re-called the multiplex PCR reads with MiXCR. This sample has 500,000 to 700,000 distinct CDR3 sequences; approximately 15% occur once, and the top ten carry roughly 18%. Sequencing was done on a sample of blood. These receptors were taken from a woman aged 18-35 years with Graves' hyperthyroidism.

Written as DNA, the CDR3 is TGTGCCAGCCAAGGAAAAGGGGAGACCCAGTACTTC. Residues: CASQGKGETQYF. The chain carries TRBV2 and TRBJ2-5, with D unclear. This CDR3 comprises 12 residues. Per the germline V gene, CDR1 is SNHLY and CDR2 is FYNNEI. Trimming took off 8 bases at V and 5 bases at J, with 12 bases between the two ends.

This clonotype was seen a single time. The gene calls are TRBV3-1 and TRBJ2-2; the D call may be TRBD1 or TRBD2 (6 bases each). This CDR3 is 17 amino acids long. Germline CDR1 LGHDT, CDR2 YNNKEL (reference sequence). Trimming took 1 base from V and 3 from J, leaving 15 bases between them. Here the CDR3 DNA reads TGTGCCAGCAGCCAAGCGGCCCGGGGGCGCGACACCGGGGAGCTGTTTTTT. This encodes CASSQAARGRDTGELFF.

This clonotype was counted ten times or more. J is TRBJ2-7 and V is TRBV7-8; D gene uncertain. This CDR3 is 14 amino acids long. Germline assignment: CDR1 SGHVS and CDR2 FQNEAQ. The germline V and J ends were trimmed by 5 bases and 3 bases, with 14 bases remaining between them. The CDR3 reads CASSPDVVGYEQYF. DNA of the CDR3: TGTGCCAGCAGCCCCGACGTTGTAGGCTACGAGCAGTACTTC.

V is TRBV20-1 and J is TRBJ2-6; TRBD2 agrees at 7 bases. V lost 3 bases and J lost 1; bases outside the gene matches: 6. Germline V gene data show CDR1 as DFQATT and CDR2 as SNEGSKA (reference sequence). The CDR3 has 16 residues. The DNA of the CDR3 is TGCAGTGCTAGCCAAGCGGGGAAATCTGGGGCCAACGTCCTGACTTTC. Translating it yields CSASQAGKSGANVLTF.

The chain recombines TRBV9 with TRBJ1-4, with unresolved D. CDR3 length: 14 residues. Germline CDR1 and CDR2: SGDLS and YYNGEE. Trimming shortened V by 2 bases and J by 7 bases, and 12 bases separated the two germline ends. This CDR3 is CASSVSAKGEKLFF. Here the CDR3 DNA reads TGTGCCAGCAGCGTTTCCGCGAAGGGTGAAAAACTGTTTTTT. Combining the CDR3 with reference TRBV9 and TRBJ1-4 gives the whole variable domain DSGVTQTPKHLITATGQRVTLRCSPRSGDLSVYWYQQSLDQGLQFLIQYYNGEERAKGNILERFSAQQFPDLHSELNLSSLELGDSALYFCASSVSAKGEKLFFGSGTQLSVL.

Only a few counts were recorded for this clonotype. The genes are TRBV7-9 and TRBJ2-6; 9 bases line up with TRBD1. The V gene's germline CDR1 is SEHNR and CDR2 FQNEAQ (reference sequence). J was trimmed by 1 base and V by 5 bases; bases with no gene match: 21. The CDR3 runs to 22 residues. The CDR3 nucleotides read TGTGCCAGCAGCAGAAAAGCAAACCCCCGGGACAGGGAGGGGTCTGGGGCCAACGTCCTGACTTTC. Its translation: CASSRKANPRDREGSGANVLTF.

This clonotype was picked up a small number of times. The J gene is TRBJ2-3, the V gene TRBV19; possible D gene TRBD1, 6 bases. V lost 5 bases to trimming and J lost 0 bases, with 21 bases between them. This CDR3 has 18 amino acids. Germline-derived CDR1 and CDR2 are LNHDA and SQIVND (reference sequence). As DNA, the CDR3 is TGTGCCAGTAGTGGACCGGGACAATATTACTCTAGCACAGATACGCAGTATTTT. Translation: CASSGPGQYYSSTDTQYF. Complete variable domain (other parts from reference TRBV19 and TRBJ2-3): DGGITQSPKYLFRKEGQNVTLSCEQNLNHDAMYWYRQDPGQGLRLIYYSQIVNDFQKGDIAEGYSVSREKKESFPLTVTSAQKNPTAFYLCASSGPGQYYSSTDTQYFGPGTRLTVL.

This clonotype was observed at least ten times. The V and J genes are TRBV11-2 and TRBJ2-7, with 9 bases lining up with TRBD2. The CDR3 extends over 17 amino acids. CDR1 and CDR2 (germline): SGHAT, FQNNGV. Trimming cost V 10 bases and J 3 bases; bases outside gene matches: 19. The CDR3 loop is CAIKGSREGGAYYEQYF. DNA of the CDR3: TGTGCCATCAAGGGGTCGCGGGAGGGAGGGGCCTACTACGAGCAGTACTTC.

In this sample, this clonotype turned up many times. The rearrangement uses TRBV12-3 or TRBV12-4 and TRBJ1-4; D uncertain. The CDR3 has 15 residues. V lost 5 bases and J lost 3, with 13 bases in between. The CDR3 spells CASSPGPRPNEKLFF. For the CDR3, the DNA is TGTGCCAGCAGTCCCGGGCCGCGGCCTAATGAAAAACTGTTTTTT.

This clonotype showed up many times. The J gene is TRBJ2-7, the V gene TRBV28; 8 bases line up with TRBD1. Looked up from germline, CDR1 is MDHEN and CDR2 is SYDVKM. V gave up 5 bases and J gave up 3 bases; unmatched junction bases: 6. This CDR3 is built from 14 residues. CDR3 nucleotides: TGTGCCAGCAGTCCCCCGGACAGGGTCTACGAGCAGTACTTC. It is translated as CASSPPDRVYEQYF.

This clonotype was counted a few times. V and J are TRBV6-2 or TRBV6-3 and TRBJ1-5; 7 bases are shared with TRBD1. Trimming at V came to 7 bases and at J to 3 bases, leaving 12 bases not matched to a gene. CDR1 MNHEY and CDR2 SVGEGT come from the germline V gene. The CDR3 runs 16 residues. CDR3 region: CASTLQHGQVNQPQHF. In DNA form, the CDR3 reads TGTGCCAGCACCCTCCAACACGGACAGGTCAATCAGCCCCAGCATTTT.

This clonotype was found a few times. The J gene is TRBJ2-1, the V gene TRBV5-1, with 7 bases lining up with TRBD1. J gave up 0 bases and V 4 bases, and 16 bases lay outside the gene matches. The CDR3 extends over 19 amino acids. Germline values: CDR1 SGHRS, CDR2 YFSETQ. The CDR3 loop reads CASSGRDRTILSSYNEQFF. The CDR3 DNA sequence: TGCGCCAGCAGCGGCCGGGACAGAACTATTCTTAGCTCCTACAATGAGCAGTTCTTC.

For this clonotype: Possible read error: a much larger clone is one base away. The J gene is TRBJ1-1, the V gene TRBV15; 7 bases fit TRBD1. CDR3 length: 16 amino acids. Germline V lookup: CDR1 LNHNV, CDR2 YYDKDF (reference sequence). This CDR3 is CATSGDPIRTGIQAFF. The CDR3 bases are TGTGCCACCAGCGGAGATCCTATCCGGACAGGTATTCAAGCTTTCTTT.

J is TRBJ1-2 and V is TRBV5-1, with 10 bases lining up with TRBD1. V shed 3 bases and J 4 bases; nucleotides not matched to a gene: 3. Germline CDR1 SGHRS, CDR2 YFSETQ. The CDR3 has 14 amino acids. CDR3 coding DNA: TGCGCCAGCAGCTCGACAGGGGGCATCTATGGCTACACCTTC. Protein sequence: CASSSTGGIYGYTF.

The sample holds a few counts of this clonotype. CDR3 bases: TGCGCCAGCAGTCCCTCCCCCGAAGACATTCAGTACTTC. Translated: CASSPSPEDIQYF. The V and J genes are TRBV5-1 and TRBJ2-4; D not certain. V dropped 5 bases and J dropped 8 bases, with 14 bases sitting between them. The CDR3 extends over 13 amino acids. Germline CDR1 reads SGHRS; CDR2 reads YFSETQ.

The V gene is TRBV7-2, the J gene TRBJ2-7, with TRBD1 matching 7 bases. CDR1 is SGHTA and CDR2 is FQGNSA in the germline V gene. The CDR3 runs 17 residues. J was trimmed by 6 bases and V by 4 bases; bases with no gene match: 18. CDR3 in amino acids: CASSSPLTNRGPFEQYF. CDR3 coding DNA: TGTGCCAGCAGCTCGCCCCTGACCAACAGGGGTCCCTTCGAGCAGTACTTC.

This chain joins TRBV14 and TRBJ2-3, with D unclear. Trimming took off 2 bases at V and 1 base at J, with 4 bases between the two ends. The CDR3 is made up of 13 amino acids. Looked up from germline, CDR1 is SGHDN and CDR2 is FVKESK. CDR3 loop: CASSQIGTDTQYF. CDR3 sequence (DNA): TGTGCCAGCAGCCAAATCGGCACAGATACGCAGTATTTT.

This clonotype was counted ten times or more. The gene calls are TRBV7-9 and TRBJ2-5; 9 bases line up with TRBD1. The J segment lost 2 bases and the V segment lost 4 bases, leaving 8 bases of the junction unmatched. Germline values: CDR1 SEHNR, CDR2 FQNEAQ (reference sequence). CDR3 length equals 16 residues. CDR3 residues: CASSSWTGEIQETQYF. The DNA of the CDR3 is TGTGCCAGCAGCTCCTGGACAGGGGAGATACAAGAGACCCAGTACTTC. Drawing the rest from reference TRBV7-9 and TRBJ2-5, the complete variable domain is DTGVSQNPRHKITKRGQNVTFRCDPISEHNRLYWYRQTLGQGPEFLTYFQNEAQLEKSRLLSDRFSAERPKGSFSTLEIQRTEQGDSAMYLCASSSWTGEIQETQYFGPGTRLLVL.

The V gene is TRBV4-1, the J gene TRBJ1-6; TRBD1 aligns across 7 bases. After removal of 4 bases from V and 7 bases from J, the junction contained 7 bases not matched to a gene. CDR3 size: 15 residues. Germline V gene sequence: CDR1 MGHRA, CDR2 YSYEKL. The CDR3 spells CASSLDREGNSPLHF. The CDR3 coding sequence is TGCGCCAGCAGCCTAGACAGGGAGGGCAATTCACCCCTCCACTTT.

The CDR3 DNA sequence: TGTGCCAGCAGGAAAACCTCTAACTATGGCTACACCTTC. Protein product: CASRKTSNYGYTF. This chain joins TRBV6-2 or TRBV6-3 and TRBJ1-2; D ambiguous. The V gene's germline CDR1 is MNHEY and CDR2 SVGEGT. V was pared by 6 bases and J by 0 bases, with 8 bases between. This CDR3 comprises 13 residues.

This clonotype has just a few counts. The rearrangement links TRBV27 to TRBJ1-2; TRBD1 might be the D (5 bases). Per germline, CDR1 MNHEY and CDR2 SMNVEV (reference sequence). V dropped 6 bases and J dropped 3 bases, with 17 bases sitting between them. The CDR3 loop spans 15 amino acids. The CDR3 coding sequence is TGTGCCAGCAGCCCCGGGCAGGGTTTTGACTATGGCTACACCTTC. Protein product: CASSPGQGFDYGYTF.

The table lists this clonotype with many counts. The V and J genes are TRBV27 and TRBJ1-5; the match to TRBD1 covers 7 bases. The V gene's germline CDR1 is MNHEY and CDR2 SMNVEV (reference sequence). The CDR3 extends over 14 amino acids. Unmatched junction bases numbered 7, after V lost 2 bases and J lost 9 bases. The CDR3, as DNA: TGTGCCAGCAGTTTAGAGGGGGCTTACGGGCCCCAGCATTTT. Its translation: CASSLEGAYGPQHF.

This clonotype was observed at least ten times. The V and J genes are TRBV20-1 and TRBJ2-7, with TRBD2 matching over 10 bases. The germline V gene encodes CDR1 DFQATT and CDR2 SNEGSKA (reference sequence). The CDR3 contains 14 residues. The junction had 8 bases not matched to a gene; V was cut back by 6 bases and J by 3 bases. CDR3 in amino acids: CSASQLAGNYEQYF. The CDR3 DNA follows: TGCAGTGCATCCCAACTAGCGGGAAACTACGAGCAGTACTTC.

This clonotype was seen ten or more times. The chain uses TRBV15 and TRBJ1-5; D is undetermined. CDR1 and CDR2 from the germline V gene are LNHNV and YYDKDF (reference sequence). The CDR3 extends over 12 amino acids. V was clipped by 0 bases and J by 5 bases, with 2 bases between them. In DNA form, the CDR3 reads TGTGCCACCAGCAGAGATGATCAGCCCCAGCATTTT. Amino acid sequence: CATSRDDQPQHF.

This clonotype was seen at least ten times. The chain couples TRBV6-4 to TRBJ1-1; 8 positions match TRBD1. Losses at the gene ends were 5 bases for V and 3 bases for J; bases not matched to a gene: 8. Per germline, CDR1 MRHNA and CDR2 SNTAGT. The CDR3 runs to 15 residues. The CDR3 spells CASSPGRGRDTEAFF. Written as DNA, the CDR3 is TGTGCCAGCAGTCCGGGCAGGGGGCGAGACACTGAAGCTTTCTTT.

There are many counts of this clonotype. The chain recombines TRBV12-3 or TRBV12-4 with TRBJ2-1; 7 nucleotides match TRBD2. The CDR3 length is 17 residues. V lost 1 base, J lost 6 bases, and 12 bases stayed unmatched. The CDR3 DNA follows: TGTGCCAGCAGTTTAGATCCAGGGAGGGGTCCTCTCAATGAGCAGTTCTTC. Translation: CASSLDPGRGPLNEQFF.

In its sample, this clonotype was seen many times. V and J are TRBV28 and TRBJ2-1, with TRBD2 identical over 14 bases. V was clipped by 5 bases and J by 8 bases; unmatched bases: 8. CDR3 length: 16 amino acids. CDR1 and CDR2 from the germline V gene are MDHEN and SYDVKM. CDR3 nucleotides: TGTGCCAGCAGTCAACCGGGACTAGCGGGAGTGGATGAGCAGTTCTTC. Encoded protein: CASSQPGLAGVDEQFF.

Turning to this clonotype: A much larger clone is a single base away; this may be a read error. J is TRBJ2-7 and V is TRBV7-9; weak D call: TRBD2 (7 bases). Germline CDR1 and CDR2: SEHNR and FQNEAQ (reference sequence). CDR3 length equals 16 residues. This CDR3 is CASTNAGGLVLRERYF. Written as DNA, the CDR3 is TGTGCCAGCACCAACGCCGGGGGGCTGGTCCTTCGCGAGCGGTACTTC.